Presented here are 5 T cell receptor beta chains from one specimen sequenced in a study of somatic mutations in cytotoxic T cells in rheumatoid arthritis. Sequencing used immunoSEQ multiplex PCR; TCRdb keeps in-frame clones, though not all of them. The sample has 12,000 or so clones, 80% to 85% seen once. Sequenced input: CD8+ T cells sorted from blood. These receptor sequences come from a woman aged 55-69 years in good health.

The chain joins TRBV5-1 to TRBJ2-5, with 9 nucleotides matching TRBD1. The assigned J gene may be wrong: the sequence end matches TRBJ2-7 better. This CDR3 has 17 amino acids. Germline CDR1 SGHRS, CDR2 YFSETQ. The CDR3 DNA reads TGCGCCAGCAGCTTGGCCCTAGGGACAGGGCCCAACTACGAGCAGTACTTC. Amino acids: CASSLALGTGPNYEQYF.

The J gene is TRBJ1-1, the V gene TRBV6-6, with 7 nucleotides matching TRBD1. The CDR3 runs to 16 residues. With V trimmed by 0 bases and J by 1 base, 5 bases remained unmatched. Germline CDR1 is MNHNY and CDR2 is SVGAGI (reference sequence). CDR3: CASSYSVQGKNTEAFF. As DNA, the CDR3 is TGTGCCAGCAGTTACTCTGTACAGGGGAAGAACACTGAAGCTTTCTTT.

This clone appeared a single time. The chain links TRBV9 to TRBJ2-5, with 7 nucleotides matching TRBD2. CDR3 length: 14 residues. Losses at the gene ends were 0 bases for V and 1 base for J; bases not matched to a gene: 0. Per germline, CDR1 SGDLS and CDR2 YYNGEE. CDR3 in amino acids: CASSVGGSQETQYF. The CDR3 nucleotides are TGTGCCAGCAGCGTAGGCGGGAGCCAAGAGACCCAGTACTTC.

The chain combines TRBV5-6 with TRBJ2-7, with 9 bases identical to TRBD1. CDR1 is SGHDT, CDR2 YYEEEE, per germline. CDR3 size: 17 residues. Unmatched junction bases numbered 12, after V lost 0 bases and J lost 5 bases. CDR3 bases: TGTGCCAGCAGCTTGGGGTCCGGGACAGGGTTTAGTCACGAGCAGTACTTC. Amino acids: CASSLGSGTGFSHEQYF.

V is TRBV7-2 and J is TRBJ2-1; tentative D call: TRBD2 (6 bases). V lost 3 bases and J lost 8, with 14 bases in between. The V gene's germline CDR1 is SGHTA and CDR2 FQGNSA. The length of the CDR3 is 14 residues. The CDR3 protein is CASSFDSQRDEQFF. CDR3 sequence (DNA): TGTGCCAGCAGCTTCGACTCCCAGCGGGATGAGCAGTTCTTC.